A selection of T cell receptor beta chains follows, all from one sample in a study of technical replicates of blood from several donors. Sequencing used immunoSEQ multiplex PCR; TCRdb keeps in-frame clones, though not all of them. In the table there are around 76,000 clones, roughly 96% of which are singletons. Sequenced: T cells isolated from PBMCs. The receptors originated from a human donor in good health. CDR3s include the opening cysteine and the closing phenylalanine or tryptophan. D genes are given only for firm matches. Only some rows state a clone size, as once, few, many or a class for expanded clones.

d_gene	v_gene	j_gene	abundance	CDR3nt	CDR3aa
TRBD2	TRBV9	TRBJ2-7	once	TGTGCCAGCAGCGTAGGAGGGGGACTAGCGGGATCCCGCGACGAGCAGTACTTC	CASSVGGGLAGSRDEQYF
TRBD1	TRBV9	TRBJ2-7	NA	TGTGCCAGCAGCCGATTCAGCTCAGGACAGGGGGCATACGAGCAGTACTTC	CASSRFSSGQGAYEQYF
TRBD2	TRBV30	TRBJ2-5	NA	TGTGCCTGGAGTCAAGCGGGGATGCTAGGAGGAGAGACCCAGTACTTC	CAWSQAGMLGGETQYF
NA	TRBV7-2	TRBJ1-1	NA	TGTGCCAGCAGCTTGGGGCGGGGTCTCGAAGCTTTCTTT	CASSLGRGLEAFF
NA	TRBV12-5	TRBJ1-1	NA	TGTGCTAGTGTCGGTATGAACACTGAAGCTTTCTTT	CASVGMNTEAFF
TRBD2	TRBV6-1	TRBJ2-1	NA	TGTGCCAGCAGTGAAATCGCGGGAGGGCCGGTCAATGAGCAGTTCTTC	CASSEIAGGPVNEQFF
TRBD1	TRBV2	TRBJ1-1	NA	TGTGCCAGCAGACTGGGACAGGGTGCTTTCTTT	CASRLGQGAFF
TRBD1	TRBV7-9	TRBJ2-1	NA	TGTGCCAGCAGCTTAGCCCCTTGGACAGGCAAGAATGAGCAGTTCTTC	CASSLAPWTGKNEQFF
TRBD1	TRBV28	TRBJ1-3	NA	TGTGCCAGCAGTAGGCCGGGACAGTTCTCTGGAAACACCATATATTTT	CASSRPGQFSGNTIYF
NA	TRBV7-3	TRBJ2-2	NA	TGTGCCAGCAGCTTAACGCCGACACTGACGAACACCGGGGAGCTGTTTTTT	CASSLTPTLTNTGELFF
NA	TRBV11-2	TRBJ1-1	once	TGTGCCAGCAGCCTCGGACTGATGAACACTGAAGCTTTCTTT	CASSLGLMNTEAFF
NA	TRBV4-1	TRBJ1-3	NA	TGCGCCAGCAGCCAAGACCAGCAGGGAGGTGGAAACACCATATATTTT	CASSQDQQGGGNTIYF
NA	TRBV27	TRBJ1-3	NA	TGTGCCACCTCGGGTTTAGATGGAAACACCATATATTTT	CATSGLDGNTIYF
TRBD2	TRBV9	TRBJ2-2	NA	TGTGCCAGCGCGGGAGTTCAGGCCGGGGAGCTGTTTTTT	CASAGVQAGELFF
NA	TRBV12-5	TRBJ2-3	NA	TGTGCTAGTGGAGTAACTGAACTGGATACGCAGTATTTT	CASGVTELDTQYF
NA	TRBV11-1	TRBJ1-1	NA	TGTGCCAGCAGCTCGGCCGGGGGCACTGAAGCTTTCTTT	CASSSAGGTEAFF
TRBD1	TRBV4-2	TRBJ1-2	once	TGTGCCAGCAGCCAAGACAACGGGGGACAGGGATATGGCTACACCTTC	CASSQDNGGQGYGYTF
NA	TRBV28	TRBJ2-7	NA	TGTGCCACTTCAGGGGAACCTTACGAGCAGTACTTC	CATSGEPYEQYF
NA	TRBV4-2	TRBJ2-1	few	TGTGCCAGCAGCCAAGAACCGGAGGCTTATCATGAGCAGTTCTTC	CASSQEPEAYHEQFF
NA	TRBV27	TRBJ1-3	NA	TGTGCCAGCAGAGGATCTATACAGGGCCGTTTTGGAAACACCATATATTTT	CASRGSIQGRFGNTIYF
TRBD1	TRBV7-8	TRBJ1-2	NA	TGTGCCAGCAGCTTGGGGACAGGGAATAACTATGGCTACACCTTC	CASSLGTGNNYGYTF
NA	TRBV6-1	TRBJ2-1	once	TGTGCCAGCAGTGAAGAGGCAGGGGAATTCAATGAGCAGTTCTTC	CASSEEAGEFNEQFF
TRBD1	TRBV2	TRBJ1-2	NA	TGTGCCAGCAGTGTTGGCAGGGGGAAAGATGGCTACACCTTC	CASSVGRGKDGYTF
NA	TRBV19	TRBJ1-1	NA	TGTGCCAGTATGAAGGTCCGTGATGGTATCAGGGGGAACACTGAAGCTTTCTTT	CASMKVRDGIRGNTEAFF
NA	TRBV6-5	TRBJ2-1	NA	TGTGCCAGCCAAGGGGGAGGGCCCGAGTTCTTC	CASQGGGPEFF
NA	TRBV5-1	TRBJ2-7	NA	TGCGCCAGCAGCTTCAGCGCGAGCTCCTACGAGCAGTACTTC	CASSFSASSYEQYF
TRBD1	TRBV11-3	TRBJ1-1	NA	TGTGCCAGCAGCCTAGACAGGGGGCCCAGGAACACTGAAGCTTTCTTT	CASSLDRGPRNTEAFF
TRBD2	TRBV7-9	TRBJ2-1	NA	TGTGCCAGCAGCTTAGGTTCCCTAGCGGGGGGGTCCTACAATGAGCAGTTCTTC	CASSLGSLAGGSYNEQFF
TRBD1	TRBV6-5	TRBJ1-2	NA	TGTGCCAGCAGCCAACAGACAGGGATATATGGCTACACCTTC	CASSQQTGIYGYTF
TRBD1	TRBV7-9	TRBJ1-2	NA	TGTGCCAGCAGCGACTCCGGGACAGACTATGGCTACACCTTC	CASSDSGTDYGYTF
NA	TRBV4-1	TRBJ2-2	NA	TGCGCCAGCAGCCAAGCGGACACAGCACCGGCCGAGCTGTTTTTT	CASSQADTAPAELFF
TRBD2	TRBV9	TRBJ2-7	NA	TGTGCCAGCAGCGTCGGTCTAGCGGGGATGAGCGAGCAGTACTTC	CASSVGLAGMSEQYF
TRBD2	TRBV6-4	TRBJ2-1	NA	TGTGCCAGCAGTGACGGTAGCGGGAGTATCTATGAGCAGTTCTTC	CASSDGSGSIYEQFF
NA	TRBV7-8	TRBJ2-6	NA	TGTGCCAGCAGCTTGGAGCAGGGTTCTGGGGCCAACGTCCTGACTTTC	CASSLEQGSGANVLTF
TRBD2	TRBV5-1	TRBJ2-1	NA	TGCGCCCTCCACAGGCTAGCGGGAAGGGACAATGAGCAGTTCTTC	CALHRLAGRDNEQFF
TRBD2	TRBV9	TRBJ2-1	NA	TGTGCCAGCAGCGTAGAGGTAGCGGGGGGCCAAGACAATGAGCAGTTCTTC	CASSVEVAGGQDNEQFF
TRBD1	TRBV27	TRBJ2-6	NA	TGTGCCAGCAGTTTAAGGGGACAGGGGGAGTTCACTGGGGCCAACGTCCTGACTTTC	CASSLRGQGEFTGANVLTF
NA	TRBV9	TRBJ2-1	NA	TGTGCCAGCAGCGTAGAGTCTTCGGTGGATGAGCAGTTCTTC	CASSVESSVDEQFF
TRBD1	TRBV10-3	TRBJ1-3	NA	TGTGCCATCTCGAACGGGGCAAAACAGGGGACTGGTGGAAACACCATATATTTT	CAISNGAKQGTGGNTIYF
TRBD1	TRBV4-2	TRBJ1-5	NA	TGTGCCAGCAGCCAAGATATTGTCTCGGGACAGGGGGGTAGGCAGCCCCAGCATTTT	CASSQDIVSGQGGRQPQHF
NA	TRBV5-1	TRBJ2-7	NA	TGCGCCAGCAGCTTGTCGTCCTACGAGCAGTACTTC	CASSLSSYEQYF
TRBD2	TRBV6-1	TRBJ2-1	once	TGTGCCAGCAGTGAGCGTGGGGAGTTAACTAGCGGGACCTACAATGAGCAGTTCTTC	CASSERGELTSGTYNEQFF